This TCR beta chain was recovered during a study of T cell responses to AZD1222 COVID-19 vaccine. At the level of the study: Pooling covered second doses at about 4 or about 12 weeks.

This CDR3 is 12 amino acids long. The ends were cut back, 0 bases at V and 8 bases at J, with 5 bases in the middle. CDR1 and CDR2 (germline): SGHNT, YENEEA. Clones were read by immunoSEQ multiplex PCR, and TCRdb kept only the in-frame ones, dropping some. In the table there are about 100,000 clones, about 90% of which are singletons. This sequence joins TRBV11-3 and TRBJ2-1; D not resolved. The sequence derives from an adult in good health. Here the sequenced sample was peripheral blood, taken on day 0 of AZD1222 vaccination. CDR3 in amino acids: CASSLDIDEQFF. In nucleotides, the CDR3 is TGTGCCAGCAGCTTAGATATCGATGAGCAGTTCTTC.